This passage covers 29 T cell receptor beta chains from one sample sequenced in a study of beta chain features in type 1 diabetes. Overall study findings and caveats: Shortening of TCRB CDR3s, moderate but significant, appeared in all four CD4+ subsets of Type 1 diabetes patients.

The whole isolated RNA underwent reverse transcription, so sequencing captured expressed TCRB transcripts. TCRdb keeps only in-frame clones here, not all; method: immunoSEQ multiplex PCR. The table has hundreds of thousands of clones, 10% to 15% seen once; the top ten hold about 0.01%. The antigens these receptors bind are not known. Input material: naive CD4+ T cells from blood. Every receptor here comes from a woman aged 18-29 years with type 1 diabetes.

The chain carries TRBV18 and TRBJ2-1; perhaps TRBD2 as D (6 bases). The germline V and J ends were trimmed by 1 base and 0 bases, with 7 bases remaining between them. Per germline, CDR1 KGHSH and CDR2 LQKENI. The CDR3 is made up of 15 amino acids. As DNA, the CDR3 is TGTGCCAGCTCACCACAGACTAGCTCCTACAATGAGCAGTTCTTC. Protein: CASSPQTSSYNEQFF.

The CDR3 region is CASSSGTGDYEQYF. The CDR3 DNA sequence: TGTGCCAGCAGCTCCGGGACAGGGGACTACGAGCAGTACTTC. The rearrangement joins TRBV7-9 to TRBJ2-7, with 10 bases lining up with TRBD1. CDR1 SEHNR and CDR2 FQNEAQ come from the germline V gene (reference sequence). The CDR3 is 14 amino acids. J gave up 3 bases and V 4 bases, and 3 bases lay outside the gene matches.

This clone has just a few counts. The chain combines TRBV6-1 with TRBJ1-5; D is unresolved. CDR1 and CDR2 (germline): MNHNS, SASEGT. The V and J ends lost 3 bases and 8 bases respectively, with 14 bases between them. The CDR3 covers 14 residues. CDR3 region: CASSERTLGEPQHF. CDR3 in DNA: TGTGCCAGCAGTGAGCGTACTCTGGGAGAGCCCCAGCATTTT.

The chain joins TRBV6-1 to TRBJ2-7, with TRBD2 as a possible D gene (6 bases). V lost 6 bases to trimming and J lost 2 bases, with 11 bases between them. This CDR3 comprises 13 residues. CDR1 is MNHNS, CDR2 SASEGT, per germline. The CDR3 reads CASRGLTTYEQYF. In DNA, the CDR3 is TGTGCCAGCAGGGGACTGACTACCTACGAGCAGTACTTC.

This clone was observed a handful of times. The CDR3 DNA follows: TGTGCCAGCAGCTTAGGAGCGGGGCCCTACAATGAGCAGTTCTTC. Protein product: CASSLGAGPYNEQFF. The chain has TRBV7-2 and TRBJ2-1; 7 bases map to TRBD2. Per germline, CDR1 SGHTA and CDR2 FQGNSA. The CDR3 sequence is 15 residues long. Germline trimming cut 1 base from V and 2 bases from J; bases unmatched to any gene: 2.

In this sample, this clone turned up a few times. This chain uses TRBV5-1 with TRBJ2-2; TRBD2 matches 9 bases. CDR1 is SGHRS and CDR2 is YFSETQ in the germline V gene. V shed 5 bases and J 0 bases; nucleotides not matched to a gene: 8. CDR3 length equals 17 residues. CDR3 nucleotides: TGCGCCAGCAGTCTAACCCTAGCGGGGACGAACACCGGGGAGCTGTTTTTT. This codes for CASSLTLAGTNTGELFF.

This chain joins TRBV2 and TRBJ1-5; D uncertain. The V end was cut by 6 bases, the J end by 1 base, with 10 bases between. CDR1 and CDR2 from the germline V gene are SNHLY and FYNNEI. The CDR3 runs to 14 residues. CDR3 nucleotides: TGTGCCAGCAGGCCAACAGAAAGCAATCAGCCCCAGCATTTT. Residues: CASRPTESNQPQHF.

Remarks on this clone: The sample holds other DNA sequences that translate to the same CDR3. The V and J genes are TRBV28 and TRBJ2-7; D is perhaps TRBD1 (6 bases). This CDR3 is 13 amino acids long. Germline CDR1 MDHEN, CDR2 SYDVKM. Deletions cut 2 bases from V and 3 bases from J, with 8 bases between. The CDR3 loop is CASSLQGIYEQYF. The CDR3 nucleotides read TGTGCCAGCAGTTTACAGGGGATCTACGAGCAGTACTTC.

This clone was counted a few times. This chain joins TRBV30 and TRBJ1-2; tentatively, D is TRBD1 (5 bases). Trimming stripped 0 bases from V and 4 bases from J, with 9 bases between. The CDR3 consists of 13 residues. CDR1 is GTSNPN and CDR2 is SVGIG in the germline V gene (reference sequence). The CDR3 DNA follows: TGTGCCTGGAGTGTGGGGGGGGTCTATGGCTACACCTTC. The encoded protein is CAWSVGGVYGYTF.

The chain links TRBV7-8 to TRBJ1-1; 8 bases map to TRBD1. V shed 4 bases and J 8 bases; nucleotides not matched to a gene: 6. Germline assignment: CDR1 SGHVS and CDR2 FQNEAQ. This CDR3 is built from 13 residues. The CDR3 reads CASSSLGTGEAFF. CDR3 in DNA: TGTGCCAGCAGCTCCCTGGGGACAGGCGAAGCTTTCTTT. The entire variable domain, with the rest obtained from reference TRBV7-8 and TRBJ1-1, is as follows: GAGVSQSPRYKVAKRGQDVALRCDPISGHVSLFWYQQALGQGPEFLTYFQNEAQLDKSGLPSDRFFAERPEGSVSTLKIQRTQQEDSAVYLCASSSLGTGEAFFGQGTRLTVV.

This clone was found a few times. The chain carries TRBV29-1 and TRBJ2-1; 11 nucleotides line up with TRBD2. The germline gives CDR1 SQVTM, CDR2 ANQGSEA. This CDR3 is 15 amino acids long. V lost 2 bases and J lost 8; bases outside the gene matches: 8. CDR3 bases: TGCAGCGTTGAACACGCTAGCGGGGGGCGGGATGAGCAGTTCTTC. Protein sequence: CSVEHASGGRDEQFF.

This clone was detected a few times. V and J are TRBV16 and TRBJ1-3; the D gene is possibly TRBD1 (6 bases). Germline CDR1 and CDR2: KGHSY and FQNENV. V was clipped by 4 bases and J by 3 bases, with 10 bases between them. CDR3 length: 14 residues. The CDR3 sequence is CASSPDSYGNTIYF. The CDR3 DNA sequence: TGTGCCAGCAGCCCGGACAGTTATGGAAACACCATATATTTT.

Points on this clone: The junction departs from germline at one end; a sequencing error may be responsible. The CDR3 DNA reads as TGCAGCGTCGAAGGGGACAGGGGGTTCCAAGAGACCCAGTACTTC. As protein: CSVEGDRGFQETQYF. The rearrangement links TRBV29-1 to TRBJ2-5; TRBD1 aligns across 11 bases. Germline loops: CDR1 SQVTM, CDR2 ANQGSEA. This CDR3 comprises 15 residues. Together with reference TRBV29-1 and TRBJ2-5, the CDR3 gives the full variable domain: SAVISQKPSRDICQRGTSLTIQCQVDSQVTMMFWYRQQPGQSLTLIATANQGSEATYESGFVIDKFPISRPNLTFSTLTVSNMSPEDSSIYLCSVEGDRGFQETQYFGPGTRLLVL.

The genes are TRBV9 and TRBJ2-1; D might be TRBD2 (5 bases). The length of the CDR3 is 14 residues. Germline-derived CDR1 and CDR2 are SGDLS and YYNGEE. Trimming stripped 0 bases from V and 7 bases from J, with 11 bases between. The CDR3 region is CASSVVNGLNEQFF. The CDR3 region has the DNA TGTGCCAGCAGCGTAGTGAACGGACTGAATGAGCAGTTCTTC.

This chain uses TRBV25-1 with TRBJ2-3; D gene ambiguous. The CDR3 is 14 amino acids. The V end lost 2 bases, the J end lost 3 bases, and 9 bases lay between the germline ends. Per the germline V gene, CDR1 is MGHDK and CDR2 is SYGVNS. This chain's CDR3 is CASSENSWTDTQYF. In DNA, the CDR3 is TGTGCCAGCAGTGAAAATAGCTGGACAGATACGCAGTATTTT.

This clone was counted between two and nine times. This chain joins TRBV15 and TRBJ2-5, with 10 bases that match TRBD1. The germline gives CDR1 LNHNV, CDR2 YYDKDF (reference sequence). Trimming at V came to 4 bases and at J to 2 bases, leaving 4 bases not matched to a gene. The CDR3 is 15 amino acids. CDR3 protein: CATSTEGQGQETQYF. The DNA for the CDR3 is TGTGCCACCAGCACAGAGGGACAGGGGCAAGAGACCCAGTACTTC.

The chain joins TRBV28 to TRBJ2-1, with D possibly being TRBD1 (6 bases). The CDR3 has 17 amino acids. The ends were cut back, 4 bases at V and 1 base at J, with 17 bases in the middle. Per the germline V gene, CDR1 is MDHEN and CDR2 is SYDVKM. CDR3 DNA: TGTGCCAGCAGTTCCCAACAGGGACACTCATCCTACAATGAGCAGTTCTTC. Amino acids: CASSSQQGHSSYNEQFF.

The chain links TRBV29-1 to TRBJ1-2; 9 bases fit TRBD1. Per the germline V gene, CDR1 is SQVTM and CDR2 is ANQGSEA. The CDR3 covers 14 residues. Losses at the gene ends were 7 bases for V and 2 bases for J; bases not matched to a gene: 8. CDR3 in amino acids: CSGSTGTGNYGYTF. The CDR3 coding sequence is TGCAGCGGCTCCACCGGGACAGGGAACTATGGCTACACCTTC. Full variable domain (remainder filled in from reference TRBV29-1 and TRBJ1-2): SAVISQKPSRDICQRGTSLTIQCQVDSQVTMMFWYRQQPGQSLTLIATANQGSEATYESGFVIDKFPISRPNLTFSTLTVSNMSPEDSSIYLCSGSTGTGNYGYTFGSGTRLTVV.

This clone was counted only a few times. The chain recombines TRBV9 with TRBJ1-2, with 7 bases matching TRBD1. V was clipped by 3 bases and J by 4 bases; unmatched bases: 9. The CDR3 length is 15 residues. Germline lookup yields CDR1 SGDLS and CDR2 YYNGEE. CDR3 DNA sequence: TGTGCCAGCAGCGCCAGACAGGGACAAAGCTATGGCTACACCTTC. Its translation is CASSARQGQSYGYTF.

This clone was seen only a few times. The J gene is TRBJ1-5, the V gene TRBV18; 7 nucleotides line up with TRBD1. V lost 3 bases to trimming and J lost 1 base; unmatched junction nucleotides: 3. CDR1 is KGHSH and CDR2 is LQKENI in the germline V gene. CDR3 length: 15 amino acids. CDR3 nucleotide sequence: TGTGCCAGCTCACCTGCGGGACAGAGCAATCAGCCCCAGCATTTT. The encoded protein is CASSPAGQSNQPQHF.

V gene TRBV7-9 combines with J gene TRBJ1-2; D is possibly TRBD1 (5 bases). CDR3 length: 14 residues. CDR1 is SEHNR and CDR2 is FQNEAQ in the germline V gene (reference sequence). The V and J ends lost 3 bases and 8 bases respectively, with 16 bases between them. The CDR3 reads CASSFGNPGGGYTF. CDR3 nucleotide sequence: TGTGCCAGCAGCTTCGGGAACCCGGGGGGGGGCTACACCTTC.

This clone was observed a handful of times. This chain connects TRBV7-3 to TRBJ2-5; the match to TRBD2 covers 12 bases. V trimming: 2 bases; J trimming: 4 bases; junction bases outside the gene matches: 2. Germline CDR1 reads SGHTA; CDR2 reads FQGTGA. The CDR3 spans 15 residues. CDR3 in DNA: TGTGCCAGCAGCTTAGGACTAGCGGGAATAGAGACCCAGTACTTC. It is translated as CASSLGLAGIETQYF.

The gene calls are TRBV7-2 and TRBJ1-2; no reliable D call. Germline CDR1 SGHTA, CDR2 FQGNSA. This CDR3 has 12 residues. V was shortened by 3 bases and J by 13 bases, with 15 bases between the two germline ends. The CDR3 spells CASSFQTISITF. The CDR3 DNA reads TGTGCCAGCAGCTTCCAAACTATTTCTATCACCTTC.

The table lists this clone with a few counts. CDR3 in DNA: TGTGCCAGCAGTTTGGCTAGCGCCTACGAGCAGTTCTTC. This translates into CASSLASAYEQFF. The chain recombines TRBV27 with TRBJ2-1, with TRBD2 as a possible D gene (6 bases). Germline assignment: CDR1 MNHEY and CDR2 SMNVEV (reference sequence). There are 13 residues in the CDR3. Trimming left V 3 bases short and J 10 bases short, with 13 bases between.

V usage is TRBV9 and J usage is TRBJ1-3; 8 nucleotides align to TRBD1. The CDR3 is made up of 15 amino acids. V was clipped by 4 bases and J by 3 bases; unmatched bases: 6. Germline values: CDR1 SGDLS, CDR2 YYNGEE. CDR3: CASSPDRGLGNTIYF. The CDR3 nucleotides are TGTGCCAGCAGCCCCGACAGGGGCCTTGGAAACACCATATATTTT.

CDR3 sequence reads: CASSYRLAEETQYF. The CDR3 bases are TGTGCCAGCAGTTACCGGCTAGCAGAAGAGACCCAGTACTTC. The gene calls are TRBV6-5 and TRBJ2-5; TRBD2 is a possible D gene (5 bases). Germline V gene sequence: CDR1 MNHEY, CDR2 SVGAGI. Trimming took off 2 bases at V and 3 bases at J, with 10 bases between the two ends. The CDR3 is 14 residues long.

This clone was picked up a small number of times. The CDR3 coding sequence is TGTGCCAGCAGTTTAGGTCGTCGCTACGAGCAGTACTTC. Translated, it gives CASSLGRRYEQYF. This chain links TRBV27 with TRBJ2-5; D not certain. Judging by the DNA end, TRBJ2-7 fits better; the J call may be wrong. Germline V gives CDR1 MNHEY, CDR2 SMNVEV (reference sequence). The CDR3 spans 13 residues.

In its sample, this clone was seen a few times. The rearrangement links TRBV7-2 to TRBJ2-7, with 8 bases aligning to TRBD2. Looked up from germline, CDR1 is SGHTA and CDR2 is FQGNSA. The length of the CDR3 is 16 residues. Unmatched junction bases numbered 10, after V lost 5 bases and J lost 1 base. The CDR3 is CASSAILAENSYEQYF. In DNA form, the CDR3 reads TGTGCCAGCAGCGCGATACTAGCGGAGAATTCCTACGAGCAGTACTTC. Together with reference TRBV7-2 and TRBJ2-7, the CDR3 gives the full variable domain: GAGVSQSPSNKVTEKGKDVELRCDPISGHTALYWYRQSLGQGLEFLIYFQGNSAPDKSGLPSDRFSAERTGGSVSTLTIQRTQQEDSAVYLCASSAILAENSYEQYFGPGTRLTVT.

V gene TRBV5-4 combines with J gene TRBJ1-2; tentatively, D is TRBD1 (6 bases). The V gene lost 2 bases and the J gene lost 4 bases, with 15 bases spanning the gap. The length of the CDR3 is 15 residues. Germline loops: CDR1 SGHNT, CDR2 YYREEE (reference sequence). The CDR3 is CASSFGGAFSYGYTF. CDR3 coding DNA: TGTGCCAGCAGCTTCGGGGGGGCGTTTTCCTATGGCTACACCTTC.